Listed below are T cell receptor beta chains from one sample, sequenced in a study of Tregs in tolerant kidney transplant recipients. Only in-frame clones appear in the TCRdb table, and some are missing; sequencing was by immunoSEQ multiplex PCR. This sample has under 300,000 clones, with 84% found just once. Sequencing was performed on CD4+ T cells from blood. The source is a human donor in good health. CDR3s include the opening cysteine and the closing phenylalanine or tryptophan. The D gene is left open where the match is weak. Part of the rows lack a size; the others show once, few, many or a class for expanded clones.

DNA,CDR3,D,J,size,V
TGTGCCAGCAGACAGGGAGGCTACGAGCAGTACTTC,CASRQGGYEQYF,-,TRBJ2-7,once,TRBV11-2
TGTGCCAGCAGCTTAATCGGGGGCTCCTACAATGAGCAGTTCTTC,CASSLIGGSYNEQFF,-,TRBJ2-1,-,TRBV7-9
TGTGCCTGGAGGCGAAGGACGGTTTCAGACACCGGGGAGCTGTTTTTT,CAWRRRTVSDTGELFF,-,TRBJ2-2,-,TRBV30
TGTGCCAGCAGTGGGGGGACTAGCGCCGACGAGCAGTACTTC,CASSGGTSADEQYF,TRBD2,TRBJ2-7,-,TRBV2
TGTGCCAGCAGCTCGAGGTCGGTTGAGCAGTTCTTC,CASSSRSVEQFF,-,TRBJ2-1,-,TRBV11-3
TGTGCCAGCAGCCTCAAGCTGGGGTACAACGAGCAGTACTTC,CASSLKLGYNEQYF,-,TRBJ2-7,-,TRBV7-2
TGTGCCAGCAGGATAGCGGGGAACACCGGGGAGCTGTTTTTT,CASRIAGNTGELFF,TRBD2,TRBJ2-2,-,TRBV25-1
TGTGCCAGCAGCTTAGCCGGGAGGGACAATTCACCCCTCCACTTT,CASSLAGRDNSPLHF,-,TRBJ1-6,-,TRBV11-2
TGTGCCAGTAGTCGTACCGGGACAGGGGGTTTTCAGCCCCAGCATTTT,CASSRTGTGGFQPQHF,TRBD1,TRBJ1-5,-,TRBV19
TGTGCCAGCAGCGTAGACAGGGGGCGTACTGAAGCTTTCTTT,CASSVDRGRTEAFF,TRBD1,TRBJ1-1,-,TRBV9
TGTGCCAGCAGTTACTCGGAGTGGGGTGAAGCTTTCTTT,CASSYSEWGEAFF,-,TRBJ1-1,once,TRBV6-5
TGTGCCAGCTCACCACAGGGGTCGGAGACCCAGTACTTC,CASSPQGSETQYF,-,TRBJ2-5,-,TRBV18
TGTGCCACCTCTAAAGGGGACACCAATCAGCCCCAGCATTTT,CATSKGDTNQPQHF,-,TRBJ1-5,-,TRBV9